Presented here are 4 T cell receptor beta chains from one specimen sequenced in a study of CD8+ T cells in alopecia areata (dated by TCRdb to 2017 to 2018). Library method: the immunoSEQ multiplex PCR assay. For TCR sequencing, RNA was extracted from every sample and reverse transcribed into cDNA to serve as template. Sourced from immuneACCESS, this table was stored by TCRdb with only in-frame sequences that have V and J called. A share of the clones is absent; for the studies checked, an unresolved V gene accounts for under half, and the remainder has no known explanation. The sample table shows 190,000 or so clones, and roughly three fifths are seen once. 3% to 4% of the sample goes to the ten largest clones. The sample's time point label, decoded: more than 3 weeks on oral tofacitinib. The treatment or condition label for this specimen denotes: oral pan-JAK inhibitor, 5-10 mg twice daily. Material: CD4+ T cells sorted from blood, obtained at week 4, from a patient treated with tofacitinib. The source is a human donor with alopecia areata.

This chain connects TRBV6-1 to TRBJ1-1, with D possibly being TRBD1 (5 bases). Germline V CDR1 and CDR2: MNHNS, SASEGT. The CDR3 has 13 residues. The germline V and J ends were trimmed by 2 bases and 7 bases, with 11 bases remaining between them. CDR3 nucleotides: TGTGCCAGCAGTGAAACGGGGACCGTTGAAGCTTTCTTT. As protein: CASSETGTVEAFF.

The V gene is TRBV29-1, the J gene TRBJ2-1; D is ambiguous. The V gene lost 4 bases and the J gene lost 7 bases, with 11 bases spanning the gap. The germline gives CDR1 SQVTM, CDR2 ANQGSEA. CDR3 length equals 12 residues. The CDR3, as DNA: TGCAGCGTTGGCAGTTGGAGAAATGAGCAGTTCTTC. Translated, it gives CSVGSWRNEQFF.

Only a few counts were recorded for this clone. The CDR3 sequence is CASSPLPSGANVLTF. The CDR3 bases are TGCGCCAGCAGCCCTCTCCCCTCTGGGGCCAACGTCCTGACTTTC. The chain recombines TRBV5-1 with TRBJ2-6; D is unclear. With 4 bases removed from V and 0 bases from J, the gap between germline ends came to 8 bases. CDR1 is SGHRS and CDR2 is YFSETQ in the germline V gene. CDR3 size: 15 residues.

This clone is a singleton in its sample. The rearrangement links TRBV29-1 to TRBJ2-5; 9 nucleotides align to TRBD1. The V and J ends lost 5 bases and 6 bases, in that order; junction bases with no gene match: 10. CDR3 length equals 14 residues. Germline V gives CDR1 SQVTM, CDR2 ANQGSEA. CDR3 loop: CSVRLGQGGQTQYF. In nucleotides, the CDR3 is TGCAGCGTTCGTTTGGGACAGGGTGGACAGACCCAGTACTTC.